The present entry profiles one TCR beta chain with its context. The antigen is unknown. TCRdb's copy holds only in-frame clones and misses some; the assay was immunoSEQ multiplex PCR. The sample records just under 150,000 clones, roughly 87% being singletons. Germline values: CDR1 KGHSH, CDR2 LQKENI. V lost 3 bases and J 2 bases, leaving 10 bases between the germline ends. The CDR3 contains 14 residues. The sample is drawn from a study of cytomegalovirus exposure and HLA in healthy donors. Study-level results: Cytomegalovirus status was reportedly diagnosed by the classifier with high specificity and sensitivity.

The receptor was isolated from a man younger than 35 in good health and CMV-seropositive. The sample taken for sequencing was PBMCs. V gene TRBV18 combines with J gene TRBJ1-1, with a possible D match to TRBD1 (6 bases). The CDR3 DNA reads as TGTGCCAGCTCACCGCGGACAGAAAACACTGAAGCTTTCTTT. Its protein product is CASSPRTENTEAFF. Full variable domain (outside the CDR3, taken from reference TRBV18 and TRBJ1-1): NAGVMQNPRHLVRRRGQEARLRCSPMKGHSHVYWYRQLPEEGLKFMVYLQKENIIDESGMPKERFSAEFPKEGPSILRIQQVVRGDSAAYFCASSPRTENTEAFFGQGTRLTVV.